The rows below give T cell receptor beta chains drawn from one sample of a study of shared clonotypes between healthy human individuals. Repertoires were generated with immunoSEQ multiplex PCR, while TCRdb's copy carries only in-frame clones and drops some. The sample contains about 1.1 million clones, approximately 78% of which appear only once. The sequencing input was memory CD4+ T cells from PBMCs. These TCRs come from a man aged 18 to 29 in good health. Some clones in this sample may be carry-over from other donors' samples. CDR3s include the opening cysteine and the closing phenylalanine or tryptophan. D genes are given only for firm matches. Size values are once, few and many counts, or a class for expanded clones, and some rows have none.

clone_size j_call v_call d_call cdr3_nt cdr3_aa
NA TRBJ1-2 TRBV15 NA TGTGCCACCAGCAGAGATCGAGTTAACTATGGCTACACCTTC CATSRDRVNYGYTF
NA TRBJ2-1 TRBV29-1 TRBD1 TGCAGCGTTGGACAGGGCCAACCCAATGAGCAGTTCTTC CSVGQGQPNEQFF
NA TRBJ2-7 TRBV2 NA TGTGCCAGCAGTGACCATACCCCGTGGAACCCCCAATCCTACGAGCAGTACTTC CASSDHTPWNPQSYEQYF
few TRBJ2-3 TRBV9 NA TGTGCCAGCAGCGTAGGAGGCAGGGCCGCAGATACGCAGTATTTT CASSVGGRAADTQYF
few TRBJ2-7 TRBV20-1 NA TGCAGTGCTATGAGCCGGGGCCCTCCCAATTTC CSAMSRGPPNF
NA TRBJ2-5 TRBV5-1 NA TGCGCCAGCAGCCTAACGACAGCCCAAGAGACCCAGTACTTC CASSLTTAQETQYF
NA TRBJ2-1 TRBV5-1 TRBD2 TGCGCCAGCAGCTTGGATAGCGGGAGTAGTCGTGAGCAGTTCTTC CASSLDSGSSREQFF
NA TRBJ2-1 TRBV6-5 NA TGTGCCAGCAGTTACTCGTCGAATGAGCAGTTCTTC CASSYSSNEQFF
once TRBJ1-5 TRBV6-1 TRBD1 TGTGCCAGCAGTGAAGCTCGACAGGGGAGATGGAATCAGCCCCAGCATTTT CASSEARQGRWNQPQHF
NA TRBJ1-5 TRBV11-2 NA TGTGCCAGCAGCTTGGACACTAGCAATCAGCCCCAGCATTTT CASSLDTSNQPQHF
NA TRBJ2-2 TRBV5-1 TRBD2 TGCGCCAGCAGCCCTAGCGGGAGTTCTAAGACCGGGGAGCTGTTTTTT CASSPSGSSKTGELFF
NA TRBJ1-1 TRBV28 TRBD1 TGTGCCAGCAGTACTACAGGGGGCGTGGGTCCAAACACTGAAGCTTTCTTT CASSTTGGVGPNTEAFF
NA TRBJ2-6 TRBV7-9 NA TGTGCCAGCAGCTCGATAGTCTCCGACTCTGGGGCCAACGTCCTGACTTTC CASSSIVSDSGANVLTF
NA TRBJ1-1 TRBV27 TRBD1 TGTGCCAGCAGAATCCAGGGGGGCACTGAAGCTTTCTTT CASRIQGGTEAFF
NA TRBJ1-5 TRBV7-8 TRBD1 TGTGCCAGCAGCTTAGGTAGGACAGGGAAAAGAAATCAGCCCCAGCATTTT CASSLGRTGKRNQPQHF
once TRBJ1-2 TRBV5-5 NA TGTGCCAGCAGCCCCCGGGGACTCGACTATGGCTACACCTTC CASSPRGLDYGYTF
NA TRBJ1-1 TRBV6-1 NA TGTGCCAGCAGTTTCACAGGGACTATTGAAGCTTTCTTT CASSFTGTIEAFF
NA TRBJ2-7 TRBV7-2 TRBD1 TGTGCCAGCAGCCCCAACAGGGGTGAGCAGTACTTC CASSPNRGEQYF
NA TRBJ2-7 TRBV27 NA TGTGCCAGCAGTCACAAAGGGACGGCGACCACCTACGAGCAGTACTTC CASSHKGTATTYEQYF
NA TRBJ2-5 TRBV19 NA TGTGCCAGTAGTACCACAGGGTATGAGACCCAGTACTTC CASSTTGYETQYF